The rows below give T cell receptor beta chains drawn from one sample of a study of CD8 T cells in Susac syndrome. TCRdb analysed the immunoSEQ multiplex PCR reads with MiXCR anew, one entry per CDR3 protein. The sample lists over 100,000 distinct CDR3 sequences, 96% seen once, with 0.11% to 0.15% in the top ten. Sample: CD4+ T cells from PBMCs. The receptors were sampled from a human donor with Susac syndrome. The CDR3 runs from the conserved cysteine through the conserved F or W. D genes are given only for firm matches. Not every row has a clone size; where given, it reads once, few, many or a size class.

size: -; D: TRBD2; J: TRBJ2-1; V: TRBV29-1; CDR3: CSPSSGRGNEQFF; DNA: TGCAGCCCAAGTAGCGGGAGAGGCAATGAGCAGTTCTTC
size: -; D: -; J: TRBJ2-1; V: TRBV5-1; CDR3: CASSLDGGVGWNEQFF; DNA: TGCGCCAGCAGCTTGGATGGGGGCGTGGGGTGGAATGAGCAGTTCTTC
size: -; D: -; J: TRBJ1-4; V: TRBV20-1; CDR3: CSAFGGANEKLFF; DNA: TGCAGTGCCTTCGGGGGTGCTAATGAAAAACTGTTTTTT
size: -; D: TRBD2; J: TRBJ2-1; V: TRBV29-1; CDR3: CSVEMRSSGYNEQFF; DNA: TGCAGCGTTGAAATGAGGTCTAGCGGATACAATGAGCAGTTCTTC
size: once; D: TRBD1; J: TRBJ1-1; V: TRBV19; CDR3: CASSIDSGTGDTEAFF; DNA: TGTGCCAGTTCGATTGATTCCGGGACAGGGGACACTGAAGCTTTCTTT
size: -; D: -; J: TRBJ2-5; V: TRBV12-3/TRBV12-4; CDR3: CASSLPRDTQETQYF; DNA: TGTGCCAGCAGTTTACCCCGGGACACCCAAGAGACCCAGTACTTC
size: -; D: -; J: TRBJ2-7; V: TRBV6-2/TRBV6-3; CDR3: CASSERAVGSYEQYF; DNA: TGTGCCAGCAGTGAGCGGGCAGTAGGCTCCTACGAGCAGTACTTC
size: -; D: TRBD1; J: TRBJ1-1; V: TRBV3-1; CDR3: CASSGGGQGEGAFF; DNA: TGTGCCAGCAGCGGAGGGGGACAGGGGGAAGGAGCTTTCTTT
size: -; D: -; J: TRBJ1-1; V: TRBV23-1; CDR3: CASSQNRNTEAFF; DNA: TGCGCCAGCAGTCAGAACAGGAACACTGAAGCTTTCTTT
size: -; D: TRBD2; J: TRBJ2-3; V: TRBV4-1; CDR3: CASSQVTGTSRTDTQYF; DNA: TGCGCCAGCAGCCAAGTTACCGGGACTAGTCGAACAGATACGCAGTATTTT
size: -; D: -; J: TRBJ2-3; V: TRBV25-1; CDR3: CASSEAGPDTQYF; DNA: TGTGCCAGCAGTGAGGCAGGCCCAGATACGCAGTATTTT
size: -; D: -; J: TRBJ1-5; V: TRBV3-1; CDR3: CASSQGGQLSGNQPQHF; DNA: TGTGCCAGCAGCCAAGGGGGCCAGCTCTCGGGCAATCAGCCCCAGCATTTT
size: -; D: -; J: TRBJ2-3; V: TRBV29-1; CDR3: CSSGTPDTQYF; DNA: TGCAGCTCAGGGACACCAGATACGCAGTATTTT
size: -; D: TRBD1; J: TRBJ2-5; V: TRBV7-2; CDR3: CASSLALRGRETQYF; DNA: TGTGCCAGCAGCTTAGCGCTGAGGGGGCGAGAGACCCAGTACTTC
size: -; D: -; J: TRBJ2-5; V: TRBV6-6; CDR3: CASSYLQWETQYF; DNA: TGTGCCAGCAGTTACCTCCAGTGGGAGACCCAGTACTTC
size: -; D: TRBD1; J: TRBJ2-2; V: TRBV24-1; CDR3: CATSDPTGTGNTGELFF; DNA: TGTGCCACCAGTGATCCCACCGGGACAGGAAACACCGGGGAGCTGTTTTTT
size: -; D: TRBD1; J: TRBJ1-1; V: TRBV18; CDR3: CASSPTGEEAFF; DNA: TGTGCCAGCTCACCAACAGGGGAGGAGGCTTTCTTT
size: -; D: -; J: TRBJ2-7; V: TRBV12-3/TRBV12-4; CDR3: CASSRPVTDEQYF; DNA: TGTGCCAGCAGCCGACCGGTCACGGACGAGCAGTACTTC